This T cell receptor (beta chain) was documented in a study of blood T cell repertoires in COVID-19. Germline values: CDR1 MNHEY, CDR2 SMNVEV (reference sequence). After removal of 5 bases from V and 5 bases from J, the junction contained 12 bases not matched to a gene. This CDR3 is 15 amino acids long. The method was immunoSEQ multiplex PCR; TCRdb's version includes in-frame clones alone and lacks a portion of them. The data show about 75,000 clones, with about four fifths seen just once and approximately 5% held by the top ten. Input material: peripheral blood. This clonotype was sampled from a woman older than 75 with active or convalescent COVID-19. The J gene is TRBJ2-7, the V gene TRBV27; 7 bases match TRBD2. CDR3 coding DNA: TGTGCCAGCAGTCCGTGGGAGGGAGGGATGGACGAGCAGTACTTC. Translated, it gives CASSPWEGGMDEQYF.